Below are 6 T cell receptor beta chains sequenced from a single sample in a study of blood T cell repertoires in COVID-19. The data were produced by immunoSEQ multiplex PCR, yet TCRdb's version contains in-frame clones alone and is incomplete. The table shows 45,000 to 50,000 clones, with approximately 85% occurring only once. Sequencing input: peripheral blood. These receptors all stem from a man aged 40-55 years with acute or convalescent COVID-19.

The rearrangement links TRBV18 to TRBJ2-1; 10 bases map to TRBD2. In germline, CDR1 is KGHSH, CDR2 LQKENI. V trimming: 3 bases; J trimming: 0 bases; junction bases outside the gene matches: 5. This CDR3 spans 17 amino acids. CDR3 sequence (DNA): TGTGCCAGCTCACCGAGGAGCGGGGGGGGCTCCTACAATGAGCAGTTCTTC. It is translated as CASSPRSGGGSYNEQFF.

For the CDR3, the DNA is TGTGGGTCCTGGGCCGCGGAGACCCAGTACTTC. It specifies CGSWAAETQYF. The V call is TRBV28, the J call TRBJ2-5; D is ambiguous. CDR3 size: 11 residues. Germline-derived CDR1 and CDR2 are MDHEN and SYDVKM.

The chain has TRBV19 and TRBJ1-6; no reliable D call. Trimming took off 1 base at V and 10 bases at J, with 11 bases between the two ends. CDR1 and CDR2 (germline): LNHDA, SQIVND (reference sequence). The CDR3 sequence is 14 residues long. The chain's CDR3 is CASSIGTRGSPLHF. The DNA for the CDR3 is TGTGCCAGTAGTATAGGGACCCGCGGGTCACCCCTCCACTTT.

The V gene is TRBV3-1 (or the pseudogene TRBV3-2), the J gene TRBJ1-1, with D maybe TRBD1 (6 bases). The germline gives CDR1 LGHDT, CDR2 YNNKEL (reference sequence). CDR3 length: 16 residues. The V and J ends lost 4 bases and 1 base respectively, with 16 bases between them. DNA of the CDR3: TGTGCCAGCAGCCCCTTAACAGGGTCGGGGAACACTGAAGCTTTCTTT. Residues: CASSPLTGSGNTEAFF.

The chain is built from TRBV10-2 and TRBJ2-2; 8 positions match TRBD1. Per the germline V gene, CDR1 is WSHSY and CDR2 is SAAADI. There are 15 residues in the CDR3. The J segment lost 0 bases and the V segment lost 5 bases, leaving 2 bases of the junction unmatched. CDR3 DNA: TGCGCCAGCAGTCTGACAGGGGCGAACACCGGGGAGCTGTTTTTT. It encodes CASSLTGANTGELFF.

There are a few counts of this clone. The rearrangement joins TRBV7-2 to TRBJ2-1, with TRBD2 matching over 10 bases. The CDR3 contains 15 residues. V lost 4 bases to trimming and J lost 3 bases; unmatched junction nucleotides: 3. Germline-derived CDR1 and CDR2 are SGHTA and FQGNSA. The CDR3 spells CASSSSGGGYNEQFF. The CDR3 DNA reads as TGTGCCAGCAGCTCAAGCGGGGGGGGCTACAATGAGCAGTTCTTC.